A selection of T cell receptor beta chains follows, all from one sample in a study of CD8 T cell repertoires and HIV-1 epitope variants. The method was immunoSEQ multiplex PCR; TCRdb's version includes in-frame clones alone and lacks a portion of them. The repertoire holds some 5,600 clones, less than 70% seen once, with around 43% in the top ten. The antigens for these receptors are not known. Sample: cultured CD8+ T cells derived from PBMCs. These receptor sequences come from a male donor with HIV. Both conserved end residues are part of each CDR3. A D gene is named only where the DNA matches it firmly. For some rows the clone size is stated as once, few or many, or as a class when expanded; others skip it.

v_call,d_call,j_call,clone_size,cdr3_nt,cdr3_aa
TRBV5-1,TRBD2,TRBJ2-3,once,TGCGCCAGCAGCTATAGCGGGGGGCCGGGAGGCCAACTCACAGATACGCAGTATTTT,CASSYSGGPGGQLTDTQYF
TRBV28,TRBD2,TRBJ2-1,-,TGTGCCAGCAGTTTCCCTAGGATGGGAGGGCCGATTGAGCAGTTCTTC,CASSFPRMGGPIEQFF
TRBV7-3,TRBD2,TRBJ2-5,-,TGTGCCAGCAGCTTAGGCGGGGGTCCTCAAGAGACCCAGTACTTC,CASSLGGGPQETQYF
TRBV7-9,-,TRBJ2-1,-,TGTGCCAGCAGCCCCGACAGGGAGGACAATGAGCAGTTCTTC,CASSPDREDNEQFF
TRBV4-3,-,TRBJ2-7,few,TGCGCCAGCAGCCAAGACCAGGACTTAGCATCCTACGAGCAGTACTTC,CASSQDQDLASYEQYF
TRBV28,-,TRBJ1-2,-,TGTGCCAGCGAGCCCGCCGGGACTCGTAACTATGGCTACACCTTC,CASEPAGTRNYGYTF
TRBV5-6,-,TRBJ2-5,-,TGTGCCAGCAGCTTCTCTGGGGCTCGAGAGACCCAGTACTTC,CASSFSGARETQYF
TRBV6-5,TRBD1,TRBJ2-6,few,TGTGCCAGCAGTTACACAGGGGGCTCTGGGGCCAACGTCCTGACTTTC,CASSYTGGSGANVLTF
TRBV6-1,-,TRBJ2-3,once,TGTGCCAGCAGTGACCCGCCGACTAGCACAGATACGCAGTATTTT,CASSDPPTSTDTQYF
TRBV5-4,TRBD1,TRBJ2-4,-,TGTGCCAGCAGCTTGGGGGACAGGGGGACCAAAAACATTCAGTACTTC,CASSLGDRGTKNIQYF
TRBV28,-,TRBJ2-2,once,TGTGCCAGCAGTTTTCTTGGTCGGGGCACCGGGGAGCTGTTTTTT,CASSFLGRGTGELFF
TRBV4-1,TRBD2,TRBJ2-5,once,TGCGCCAGCAGCGCACCGGGGCTAGCGGGAAAGGAGAATCGAGAGACCCAGTACTTC,CASSAPGLAGKENRETQYF
TRBV27,TRBD2,TRBJ2-2,few,TGTGCCAGCAGTTCAACGACAACTAGCGGGAACAACACCGGGGAGCTGTTTTTT,CASSSTTTSGNNTGELFF
TRBV21-1,-,TRBJ2-7,once,TGTGCCAGCAGCGCGGATCGCTGGGGGGCTAGCGGGATAAAAATTCTCTACGAGCAGTACTTC,CASSADRWGASGIKILYEQYF
TRBV7-2,-,TRBJ2-7,-,TGTGCCAGCAGCTTATACGGGGGGCTCTCCTACGAGCAGTACTTC,CASSLYGGLSYEQYF
TRBV2,-,TRBJ2-7,-,TGTGCCAGCGGGGTGGGCGGTTCCTACGAGCAGTACTTC,CASGVGGSYEQYF
TRBV2,-,TRBJ1-2,-,TGTGCCAGCAAAATAGAAAACTATGGCTACACCTTC,CASKIENYGYTF
TRBV5-6,-,TRBJ1-1,few,TGTGCCAGCAGCTTGATGGTAAACACTGAAGCTTTCTTT,CASSLMVNTEAFF
TRBV7-2,-,TRBJ2-1,-,TGTGCCAGCAGCTTAGAACCGGGGAATGATGAGCAGTTCTTC,CASSLEPGNDEQFF
TRBV6-4,TRBD1,TRBJ1-2,few,TGTGCCAGCAGTGTCCCCCCCAGGGACAGGGGGCTTGTCTATGGCTACACCTTC,CASSVPPRDRGLVYGYTF
TRBV7-9,TRBD2,TRBJ2-7,few,TGTGCCAGCAGCCCGACTAGCGGGATCTACGAGCAGTACTTC,CASSPTSGIYEQYF
TRBV27,-,TRBJ2-7,once,TGTGCCAGCAGTCCTACAGGATCTCTTTACGAGCAGTACTTC,CASSPTGSLYEQYF
TRBV11-2,TRBD1,TRBJ2-1,-,TGTGCCAGCAGCTTAGCGGGACAGGGCTCCTACAATGAGCAGTTCTTC,CASSLAGQGSYNEQFF
TRBV5-6,-,TRBJ1-5,once,TGTGCCAGCAGTTCCGGGATCCATGGCCAGCCCCAGCATTTT,CASSSGIHGQPQHF
TRBV10-2,-,TRBJ2-7,-,TGCGCCAGCCAAACAGGGTCTGGCTACGAGCAGTACTTC,CASQTGSGYEQYF
TRBV5-6,-,TRBJ2-5,-,TGTGCCAGCAGCCTCGGGGCGCAAGAGACCCAGTACTTC,CASSLGAQETQYF
TRBV7-3,-,TRBJ1-2,once,TGTGCCAGCAGCTTAATGGAGGGAAAGAAGGATGGCTACACCTTC,CASSLMEGKKDGYTF
TRBV19,-,TRBJ1-1,-,TGTGCCAGTAGTATAGGTTTGAGTAACACTGAAGCTTTCTTT,CASSIGLSNTEAFF
TRBV7-9,-,TRBJ2-1,-,TGTGCCAGCAGCGGTCTCAATGAGCAGTTCTTC,CASSGLNEQFF
TRBV11-2,-,TRBJ1-1,-,TGTGCCAGCTCCCCAGGGCACACTGAAGCTTTCTTT,CASSPGHTEAFF
TRBV28,-,TRBJ2-5,few,TGTGCCAGCAGTACAGGGTACCAAGAGACCCAGTACTTC,CASSTGYQETQYF
TRBV27,-,TRBJ1-4,once,TGTGCCAGCAGTTTTTTGGGAAGTGCAACTAATGAAAAACTGTTTTTT,CASSFLGSATNEKLFF
TRBV30,TRBD1,TRBJ2-1,-,TGTGCCTGGAGCAGCGGGACAGGGGATTTCTTC,CAWSSGTGDFF
TRBV6-5,TRBD1,TRBJ2-7,-,TGTGCCAGCAGCCCGGGACAGTCAGATGAGTACTTC,CASSPGQSDEYF
TRBV9,TRBD2,TRBJ2-7,-,TGTGCCAGCAGCGCCGGAGGACTAGCGGGGTACGAGCAGTACTTC,CASSAGGLAGYEQYF
TRBV10-3,-,TRBJ2-1,-,TGTGCCATCAGTGAGTCAAATGTGGGAGTGCAGTTCTTC,CAISESNVGVQFF
TRBV7-8,-,TRBJ1-1,-,TGTGCCAGCAGCTTAGGCCCGTCGGATGAAGCTTTCTTT,CASSLGPSDEAFF
TRBV2,TRBD1,TRBJ1-6,-,TGTGCCAGCGGAAGACAGGGGGCACCCCTCCACTTT,CASGRQGAPLHF
TRBV28,-,TRBJ2-2,-,TGTGCCAGCAGTTTGCAGGGGAGTACCACCGGGGAGCTGTTTTTT,CASSLQGSTTGELFF
TRBV10-1,-,TRBJ2-1,-,TGCGCCAGCAGTGAGTCGGGACTGAATGAGCAGTTCTTC,CASSESGLNEQFF
TRBV19,-,TRBJ2-3,-,TGTGCCAGTAGTATATACGGGCCCAGCACAGATACGCAGTATTTT,CASSIYGPSTDTQYF
TRBV9,-,TRBJ2-1,-,TGTGCCAGCAGCGCGACAGCTTACAATGAGCAGTTCTTC,CASSATAYNEQFF
TRBV27,TRBD2,TRBJ2-7,-,TGTGCCAGCAGTACGGCGGGGGGAGGGGAAGAGCAGTACTTC,CASSTAGGGEEQYF
TRBV7-6,-,TRBJ2-6,-,TGTGCCAGCAGCCCCGTGGCAGGGTTCTTCTCTGGGGCCAACGTCCTGACTTTC,CASSPVAGFFSGANVLTF
TRBV19,-,TRBJ2-2,-,TGTGCCAGTGGGTGGGGCCCCGGGGAGCTGTTTTTT,CASGWGPGELFF
TRBV5-6,-,TRBJ2-1,-,TGTGCCAGCAGCTTTACAACTTACAATGAGCAGTTCTTC,CASSFTTYNEQFF
TRBV13,-,TRBJ2-7,-,TGTGCCAGCAGCTTAGGGGGGGATACTTACGAGCAGTACTTC,CASSLGGDTYEQYF
TRBV4-1,TRBD2,TRBJ2-1,few,TGCGCCAGCAGCCCCTCTCTAGCGGGGTTAAATGAGCAGTTCTTC,CASSPSLAGLNEQFF
TRBV7-2,TRBD1,TRBJ1-4,few,TGTGCCAGCAGCTTAATGACAGGGGGAGGGGAAAAACTGTTTTTT,CASSLMTGGGEKLFF
TRBV5-4,-,TRBJ1-2,-,TGTGCCAGCAGCTTGGGCGGGTTATGGGATGGCTACACCTTC,CASSLGGLWDGYTF
TRBV19,-,TRBJ2-7,-,TGTGCCAGTAGTATATCCGGGGCCGAGCAGTACTTC,CASSISGAEQYF